Below are 11 T cell receptor beta chains sequenced from a single sample in a study of T cells in Graves' hyperthyroidism and ophthalmopathy. It was RNA transcripts that yielded the amplified TCR beta CDR3 regions. The TCR CDR3 was amplified in a first-round RT-PCR using the HTBI primer set. TCRdb independently ran MiXCR on the multiplex PCR reads; one entry per CDR3 protein. The data contain about 500,000 distinct CDR3 sequences, approximately 15% of them seen just once; the ten biggest clones take up roughly 18%. The sequenced material came from blood. These TCRs come from a woman aged 18-30 years with Graves' hyperthyroidism.

In this sample, this clonotype turned up many times. The J gene is TRBJ1-5, the V gene TRBV20-1; TRBD1 is a possible D gene (5 bases). V lost 3 bases and J lost 5, with 8 bases in between. The CDR3 runs 12 residues. CDR1 DFQATT and CDR2 SNEGSKA come from the germline V gene (reference sequence). The chain's CDR3 is CSASRADQPQHF. In DNA, the CDR3 is TGCAGTGCTAGCAGGGCCGATCAGCCCCAGCATTTT.

The sample holds a few counts of this clonotype. The V call is TRBV5-6, the J call TRBJ2-7; D uncertain. The CDR3 has 13 residues. The germline V and J ends were trimmed by 0 bases and 3 bases, with 7 bases remaining between them. The germline V gene encodes CDR1 SGHDT and CDR2 YYEEEE. CDR3 sequence: CASSLGQRYEQYF. CDR3 nucleotides: TGTGCCAGCAGCTTGGGACAACGCTACGAGCAGTACTTC.

This clonotype was picked up many times. This chain uses TRBV6-1 with TRBJ2-3; D uncertain. Per germline, CDR1 MNHNS and CDR2 SASEGT. This CDR3 has 14 residues. V lost 5 bases and J lost 3, with 12 bases in between. For the CDR3, the DNA is TGTGCCAGCAGTCTAAACCTAGGGACAGATACGCAGTATTTT. This codes for CASSLNLGTDTQYF.

This clonotype was detected only once. The rearrangement uses TRBV5-1 and TRBJ2-6; 15 bases are a match to TRBD2. From germline, CDR1 is SGHRS and CDR2 YFSETQ. The CDR3 totals 19 residues. After removal of 4 bases from V and 0 bases from J, the junction contained 5 bases not matched to a gene. CDR3 loop: CASSPRTSGRGSGANVLTF. CDR3 sequence (DNA): TGCGCCAGCAGCCCTCGGACTAGCGGGAGGGGCTCTGGGGCCAACGTCCTGACTTTC. Variable domain in full (rest from reference TRBV5-1 and TRBJ2-6): KAGVTQTPRYLIKTRGQQVTLSCSPISGHRSVSWYQQTPGQGLQFLFEYFSETQRNKGNFPGRFSGRQFSNSRSEMNVSTLELGDSALYLCASSPRTSGRGSGANVLTFGAGSRLTVL.

This clonotype appeared many times. The chain combines TRBV11-3 with TRBJ2-1, with D perhaps matching TRBD1 (6 bases). Trimming left V 2 bases short and J 1 base short, with 9 bases between. Germline V lookup: CDR1 SGHNT, CDR2 YENEEA. This CDR3 comprises 15 residues. The CDR3 reads CASSLPGQSYNEQFF. In DNA, the CDR3 is TGTGCCAGCAGCTTACCCGGACAGTCCTACAATGAGCAGTTCTTC.

This clonotype appeared many times. The V and J genes are TRBV12-3 or TRBV12-4 and TRBJ2-2; D unclear. The germline V and J ends were trimmed by 3 bases and 4 bases, with 15 bases remaining between them. The CDR3 spans 16 residues. This CDR3 reads CASSFLKTGGTGELFF. CDR3 nucleotide sequence: TGTGCCAGCAGTTTTCTGAAGACTGGCGGCACCGGGGAGCTGTTTTTT.

The J gene is TRBJ1-5, the V gene TRBV9; the D gene is possibly TRBD1 (6 bases). CDR1 is SGDLS, CDR2 YYNGEE, per germline. The V gene lost 0 bases and the J gene lost 9 bases, with 16 bases spanning the gap. The CDR3 is 15 residues long. The CDR3 reads CASSVGTDEWWPQHF. The CDR3 nucleotides read TGTGCCAGCAGCGTAGGGACAGATGAATGGTGGCCCCAGCATTTT. Based on the CDR3 plus reference TRBV9 and TRBJ1-5, the full variable domain is DSGVTQTPKHLITATGQRVTLRCSPRSGDLSVYWYQQSLDQGLQFLIQYYNGEERAKGNILERFSAQQFPDLHSELNLSSLELGDSALYFCASSVGTDEWWPQHFGDGTRLSIL.

This clonotype was seen ten or more times. V gene TRBV5-8 combines with J gene TRBJ1-2, with TRBD1 matching over 8 bases. Trimming cost V 4 bases and J 2 bases; bases outside gene matches: 10. Germline V gives CDR1 SGHTS, CDR2 YDEGEE. This CDR3 has 16 residues. CDR3 in DNA: TGTGCCAGCAGCCCGCAGGGGAGGACAGGGAACTATGGCTACACCTTC. This sequence encodes CASSPQGRTGNYGYTF.

In DNA, the CDR3 is TGTGCCAGCAGCCAGGACAGGGCCCTTACCTTATACAATGAGCAGTTCTTC. Translating gives CASSQDRALTLYNEQFF. The chain recombines TRBV5-8 with TRBJ2-1, with TRBD1 matching 8 bases. The germline gives CDR1 SGHTS, CDR2 YDEGEE. The CDR3 extends over 17 amino acids. V lost 4 bases to trimming and J lost 4 bases; unmatched junction nucleotides: 13. Using reference TRBV5-8 and TRBJ2-1 for the parts outside the CDR3, the full variable domain is EAGVTQSPTHLIKTRGQQATLRCSPISGHTSVYWYQQALGLGLQFLLWYDEGEERNRGNFPPRFSGRQFPNYSSELNVNALELEDSALYLCASSQDRALTLYNEQFFGPGTRLTVL.

This clonotype was observed a handful of times. The genes are TRBV2 and TRBJ1-2, with 7 bases matching TRBD1. V lost 3 bases and J lost 6; bases outside the gene matches: 13. Germline-derived CDR1 and CDR2 are SNHLY and FYNNEI. The CDR3 extends over 16 amino acids. The CDR3: CASSDRGRGIYNGYTF. The CDR3 DNA follows: TGTGCCAGCAGTGACCGGGGCAGGGGGATCTATAATGGCTACACCTTC.

This clonotype was found many times. The chain couples TRBV28 to TRBJ2-3, with TRBD1 matching 8 bases. Germline trimming cut 8 bases from V and 4 bases from J; bases unmatched to any gene: 8. The length of the CDR3 is 14 residues. Germline assignment: CDR1 MDHEN and CDR2 SYDVKM. CDR3 residues: CASGLDRDSDTQYF. The CDR3 nucleotides are TGTGCCAGCGGCCTGGACAGGGACTCAGATACGCAGTATTTT.